This T cell receptor (beta chain) was sequenced for a study of T cells in tumors after PD-1 blockade. Study as a whole: Patients had no prior checkpoint blockade, systemic immunosuppressants, or anti-cancer therapy within 4 weeks. Tumor samples averaged almost 27,000 templates (range 554-99,264) and around 6,100 unique clonotypes.

Noted time point: second of two post-therapy site-matched biopsies roughly two months apart. Input was 616 ng to 6,004 ng of genomic DNA from tumor or blood. Repertoires were generated with immunoSEQ multiplex PCR, while TCRdb's copy carries only in-frame clones and drops some. The sample lists several thousand clones; 62% were seen once. Germline V gene sequence: CDR1 SEHNR, CDR2 FQNEAQ (reference sequence). The ends lost 4 bases at V and 2 bases at J; junction bases unmatched: 8. The CDR3 loop spans 16 amino acids. V gene TRBV7-9 combines with J gene TRBJ2-3; 8 nucleotides match TRBD2. The source of this sequence is a human donor with basal cell carcinoma. The sample consisted of tumor tissue, taken after anti-PD-1 treatment. CDR3 nucleotide sequence: TGTGCCAGCAGCTCCGCGGGGGGCGGCCACACAGATACGCAGTATTTT. Amino acid sequence: CASSSAGGGHTDTQYF.